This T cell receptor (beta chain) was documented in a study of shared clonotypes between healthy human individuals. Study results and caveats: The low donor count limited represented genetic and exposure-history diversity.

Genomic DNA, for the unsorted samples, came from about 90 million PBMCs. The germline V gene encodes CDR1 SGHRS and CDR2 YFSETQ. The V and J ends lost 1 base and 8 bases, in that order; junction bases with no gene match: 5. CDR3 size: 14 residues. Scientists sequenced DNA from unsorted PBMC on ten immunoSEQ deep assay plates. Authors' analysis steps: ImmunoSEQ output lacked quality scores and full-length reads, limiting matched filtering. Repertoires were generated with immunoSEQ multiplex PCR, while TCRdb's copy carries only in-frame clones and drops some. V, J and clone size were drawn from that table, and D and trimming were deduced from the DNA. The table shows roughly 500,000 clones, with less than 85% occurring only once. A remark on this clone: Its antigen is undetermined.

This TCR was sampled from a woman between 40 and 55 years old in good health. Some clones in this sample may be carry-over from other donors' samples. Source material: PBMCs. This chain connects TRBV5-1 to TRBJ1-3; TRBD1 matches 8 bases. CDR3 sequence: CASSLSQGQDTIYF. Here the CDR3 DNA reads TGCGCCAGCAGCTTGTCTCAGGGACAGGACACCATATATTTT.